This T cell receptor beta chain was observed in a study of regulatory T cells in long-lasting Graves disease. Study outcomes and limitations: Peripheral blood alone, not thyroid tissue, underwent study.

Investigators prepared the TCR beta libraries by applying iRepertoire HTBI primers and Arm-PCR of CDR3 regions. A single record per CDR3 protein comes from TCRdb applying MiXCR to the multiplex PCR reads. The sample holds some 500,000 distinct CDR3 sequences, 13% seen once. This clonotype appeared many times. Its matching antigen is unknown. The time point here: newly diagnosed GD, antithyroid drugs for less than 3 months. From PBMCs, RNA was extracted and then used to make the TCR library. The data were also submitted as part of a second study, on T cells in Graves' hyperthyroidism and ophthalmopathy.

The source of this sequence is a man between 25 and 39 years old with Graves disease. The sample was peripheral blood mononuclear cells (PBMCs), taken at new diagnosis, from a patient treated with antithyroid drugs.

The CDR3 region is CASSYEVGYGYTF. CDR3 nucleotide sequence: TGTGCCAGCAGTTACGAAGTAGGCTATGGCTACACCTTC. The chain carries TRBV6-9 and TRBJ1-2; D not certain. Germline V gene lookup returns CDR1 MNHGY and CDR2 SVAAGI. The CDR3 covers 13 residues. V was clipped by 3 bases and J by 4 bases, with 9 bases between them.